The 15 T cell receptor beta chains below all came from one sample that was sequenced in a study of T cells in Graves' hyperthyroidism and ophthalmopathy (dated by TCRdb to between 2018 and 2021). Library creation used multiplex PCR. TCRdb lists the instrument as Illumina HiSeq 2000. The TCR beta CDR3 regions were amplified from the RNA transcripts. A first-round RT-PCR of the TCR CDR3 used the HTBI primer set with the Qiagen OneStep RT-PCR kit. The public reads were reanalyzed by TCRdb: fastp trimming at Q25, MiXCR alignment, in-frame beta chains only. Under each unique CDR3 protein, matching rows form one entry showing the most common genes and DNA. In this sample the table shows 270,000 or so distinct CDR3 sequences, less than 30% of which occur a single time. The top ten hold over 25% of the sample. Sequenced sample: blood. These receptors were collected from a middle-aged man with Graves' hyperthyroidism that later progressed to Graves' ophthalmopathy.

This clonotype was seen ten or more times. The J gene is TRBJ1-2, the V gene TRBV18, with D perhaps TRBD1 (5 bases). Looked up from germline, CDR1 is KGHSH and CDR2 is LQKENI. The CDR3 loop spans 15 amino acids. V dropped 2 bases and J dropped 7 bases, with 17 bases sitting between them. The CDR3 DNA reads as TGTGCCAGCTCACCAACCGCTCTGGGGGGGTCTGGCTACACCTTC. Protein sequence: CASSPTALGGSGYTF.

Ten or more counts support this clonotype. The chain is built from TRBV12-5 and TRBJ2-7; D ambiguous. With 3 bases removed from V and 5 bases from J, the gap between germline ends came to 5 bases. Germline V gene sequence: CDR1 LGHNT, CDR2 FRNRAP. CDR3 length: 11 residues. The CDR3 bases are TGTGCTAGTGGTTTTGGGGACGAGCAGTACTTC. It encodes CASGFGDEQYF.

This clonotype was seen repeatedly, ten times or more. The CDR3 here is CASSLIRQANTEAFF. CDR3 sequence (DNA): TGTGCCAGCAGCTTAATCCGACAGGCTAACACTGAAGCTTTCTTT. The chain links TRBV7-3 to TRBJ1-1, with D possibly TRBD1 on 6 matching bases. The V end lost 1 base, the J end lost 2 bases, and 11 bases lay between the germline ends. There are 15 residues in the CDR3. In germline, CDR1 is SGHTA, CDR2 FQGTGA.

This chain connects TRBV6-1 to TRBJ2-7, with D possibly being TRBD1 or TRBD2 (5 bases each). V was cut by 5 bases and J by 0 bases, with 14 bases left in between. Germline loops: CDR1 MNHNS, CDR2 SASEGT. The CDR3 contains 15 residues. In DNA form, the CDR3 reads TGTGCCAGCAGTCCCTCTCGGGACGCCTCCTACGAGCAGTACTTC. Its protein product is CASSPSRDASYEQYF.

V and J are TRBV6-5 and TRBJ1-1; no firm D call. The V gene lost 0 bases and the J gene lost 2 bases, with 7 bases spanning the gap. The CDR3 has 14 residues. CDR1 is MNHEY and CDR2 is SVGAGI in the germline V gene. For the CDR3, the DNA is TGTGCCAGCAGTTACTCCTTTGGCAACACTGAAGCTTTCTTT. Translated: CASSYSFGNTEAFF.

This clonotype was found many times. The V gene is TRBV13, the J gene TRBJ1-2; no firm D call. Trimming took off 5 bases at V and 0 bases at J, with 10 bases between the two ends. The CDR3 is 14 amino acids. Germline V gives CDR1 PRHDT, CDR2 FYEKMQ (reference sequence). This CDR3 reads CASSRTQANYGYTF. CDR3 DNA: TGTGCCAGCAGCCGAACACAAGCTAACTATGGCTACACCTTC.

This clonotype was counted at least ten times. The rearrangement links TRBV30 to TRBJ2-7; D gene ambiguous. Trimming removed 4 bases at V and 6 bases at J, with 16 bases between. CDR1 and CDR2 from the germline V gene are GTSNPN and SVGIG (reference sequence). There are 13 residues in the CDR3. CDR3 in amino acids: CAWKVLTRGEQYF. CDR3 bases: TGTGCCTGGAAGGTTCTGACCAGAGGCGAGCAGTACTTC.

This clonotype was observed at least ten times. This chain's CDR3 is CASSGGTGLNTEAFF. Here the CDR3 DNA reads TGCGCCAGCAGCGGGGGGACAGGCCTGAACACTGAAGCTTTCTTT. The chain uses TRBV5-1 and TRBJ1-1, with TRBD1 matching 8 bases. The J segment lost 0 bases and the V segment lost 4 bases, leaving 5 bases of the junction unmatched. Germline assignment: CDR1 SGHRS and CDR2 YFSETQ. The CDR3 is made up of 15 amino acids.

This clonotype has a count of ten or more. The rearrangement uses TRBV12-3 or TRBV12-4 and TRBJ2-7; D is unclear. V gave up 5 bases and J gave up 3 bases, with 8 bases separating them. The CDR3 length is 12 residues. This CDR3 reads CASSQQIYEQYF. DNA for the CDR3: TGTGCCAGCAGTCAACAGATCTACGAGCAGTACTTC.

This chain uses TRBV6-5 with TRBJ2-5; D gene unclear. Germline V CDR1 and CDR2: MNHEY, SVGAGI. V gave up 4 bases and J gave up 3 bases, with 12 bases separating them. CDR3 length equals 14 residues. The CDR3 spells CASSSFTAEETQYF. In DNA, the CDR3 is TGTGCCAGCAGTTCGTTTACGGCAGAAGAGACCCAGTACTTC.

This chain joins TRBV6-5 and TRBJ1-1, with TRBD1 matching over 7 bases. This CDR3 has 13 amino acids. Germline-derived CDR1 and CDR2 are MNHEY and SVGAGI. The V segment lost 0 bases and the J segment 11 bases; nucleotides outside the gene matches: 6. As DNA, the CDR3 is TGTGCCAGCAGTTACTCTCCAGGGGGTTCTGCTTTCTTT. Amino acid sequence: CASSYSPGGSAFF.

Ten or more counts support this clonotype. The chain is built from TRBV7-2 and TRBJ2-5, with 9 bases fitting TRBD2. Germline V lookup: CDR1 SGHTA, CDR2 FQGNSA. Trimming took 3 bases from V and 5 from J; bases not matched to a gene: 4. The CDR3 has 14 amino acids. CDR3 protein: CASSFSGRPETQYF. The CDR3 DNA reads as TGTGCCAGCAGCTTCAGCGGGAGGCCGGAGACCCAGTACTTC.

The V gene is TRBV6-1, the J gene TRBJ1-2; no definite D call. V lost 6 bases and J lost 4, with 24 bases in between. Germline V CDR1 and CDR2: MNHNS, SASEGT. The CDR3 totals 17 residues. The CDR3 spells CASSREVASTVSYGYTF. CDR3 sequence (DNA): TGTGCCAGCAGCCGTGAGGTAGCCAGTACCGTATCCTATGGCTACACCTTC.

This clonotype was detected many times. The rearrangement uses TRBV20-1 and TRBJ2-3; 9 positions agree with TRBD2. V shed 6 bases, J shed 1 base, and the junction held 5 bases outside the gene matches. In germline, CDR1 is DFQATT, CDR2 SNEGSKA (reference sequence). The CDR3 covers 14 residues. The CDR3 DNA reads as TGCAGTGCCGTAGCGGGAGTGGGCACAGATACGCAGTATTTT. Its translation is CSAVAGVGTDTQYF.

DNA for the CDR3: TGCAGTGCTAGAGATCGGGGGGGGAACACCGGGGAGCTGTTTTTT. Its translation is CSARDRGGNTGELFF. This rearrangement joins TRBV20-1 to TRBJ2-2, with 8 bases that match TRBD2. There are 15 residues in the CDR3. Unmatched junction bases numbered 1, after V lost 0 bases and J lost 1 base. From germline, CDR1 is DFQATT and CDR2 SNEGSKA (reference sequence).